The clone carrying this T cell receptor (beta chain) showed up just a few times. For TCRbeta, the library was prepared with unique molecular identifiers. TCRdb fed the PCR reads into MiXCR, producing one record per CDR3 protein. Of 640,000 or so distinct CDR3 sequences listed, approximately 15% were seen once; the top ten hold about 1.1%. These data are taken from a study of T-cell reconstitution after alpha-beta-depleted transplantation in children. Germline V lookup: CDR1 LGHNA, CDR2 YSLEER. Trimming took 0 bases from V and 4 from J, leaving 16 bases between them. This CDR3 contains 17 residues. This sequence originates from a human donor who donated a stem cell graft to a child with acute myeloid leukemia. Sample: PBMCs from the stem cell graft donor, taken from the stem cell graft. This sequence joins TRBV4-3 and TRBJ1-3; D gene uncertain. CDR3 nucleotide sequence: TGCGCCAGCAGCCAAGATCTTATCCGGGTGGGAGGAAACACCATATATTTT. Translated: CASSQDLIRVGGNTIYF.